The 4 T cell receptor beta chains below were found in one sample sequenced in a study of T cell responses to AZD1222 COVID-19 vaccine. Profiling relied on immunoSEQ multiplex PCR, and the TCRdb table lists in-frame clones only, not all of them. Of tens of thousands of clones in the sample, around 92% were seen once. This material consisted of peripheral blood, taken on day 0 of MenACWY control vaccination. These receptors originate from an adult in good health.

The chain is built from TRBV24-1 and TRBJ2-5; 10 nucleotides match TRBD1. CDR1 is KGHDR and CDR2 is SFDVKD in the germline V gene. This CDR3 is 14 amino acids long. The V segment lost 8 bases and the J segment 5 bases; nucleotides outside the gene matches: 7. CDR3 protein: CATTGTGADETQYF. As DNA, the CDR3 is TGTGCCACCACGGGGACAGGGGCTGACGAGACCCAGTACTTC.

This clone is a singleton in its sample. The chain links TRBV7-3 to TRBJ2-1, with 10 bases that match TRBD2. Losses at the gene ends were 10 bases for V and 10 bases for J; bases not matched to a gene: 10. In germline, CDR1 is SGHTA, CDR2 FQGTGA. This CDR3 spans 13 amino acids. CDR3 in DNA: TGTGCCACAAGCGGGGGGGCCTTTGGAGAGCAGTTCTTC. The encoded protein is CATSGGAFGEQFF.

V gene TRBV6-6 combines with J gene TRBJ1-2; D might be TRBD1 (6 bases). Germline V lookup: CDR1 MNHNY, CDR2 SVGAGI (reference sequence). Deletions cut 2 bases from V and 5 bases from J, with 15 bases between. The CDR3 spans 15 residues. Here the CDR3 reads CASSYGGGLRYGYTF. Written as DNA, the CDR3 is TGTGCCAGCAGTTACGGTGGGGGGCTTAGGTATGGCTACACCTTC.

The chain's CDR3 is CASSPPAGPEKLFF. Here the CDR3 DNA reads TGTGCCAGCTCACCACCGGCAGGCCCTGAAAAACTGTTTTTT. The chain employs TRBV18 and TRBJ1-4; no clear D gene. Germline lookup yields CDR1 KGHSH and CDR2 LQKENI. This CDR3 has 14 residues. V was trimmed by 0 bases and J by 7 bases, leaving 9 bases between them.